This T cell receptor (beta chain) derives from a study of T cell repertoires and Cas9 in healthy adults. Study-level information: CD4 and CD8 compartments: SpCas9-reactive T cells profiled for potency, cytotoxicity, lineage.

The method was immunoSEQ multiplex PCR; TCRdb's version includes in-frame clones alone and lacks a portion of them. The table shows tens of thousands of clones, with 85% to 95% occurring only once. Sequenced sample: CD4+ effector T cells (CD127+, CD25-, CD137-, CD154-) from PBMCs; culture status not recorded. The clonotype originates from a human donor in good health.

CDR3 loop: CASRPRQGSHEQYV. As DNA, the CDR3 is TGTGCCAGCAGACCCCGGCAGGGTAGCCACGAGCAGTACGTC. The chain has TRBV6-6 and TRBJ2-7; tentatively, D is TRBD1 (5 bases). Germline V gives CDR1 MNHNY, CDR2 SVGAGI (reference sequence). V lost 6 bases, J lost 5 bases, and 17 bases lay in between. The CDR3 consists of 14 residues.